This T cell receptor (beta chain) was sequenced for a study of blood T cell repertoires in COVID-19. Across the study: Samples of COVID-19 (acute and convalescent) were obtained from the United States, Italy and Spain.

The age range of participants was roughly 18 to 90 years, with residence in roughly 25 US areas. This clone was seen just once. The V end lost 3 bases, the J end lost 7 bases, and 9 bases lay between the germline ends. CDR3 length equals 12 residues. CDR1 and CDR2 (germline): MDHEN, SYDVKM. How the authors handled the data: Amplification of reference gene primers provided the estimated nucleated cell counts. Here immunoSEQ multiplex PCR was the method, and the copy in TCRdb shows in-frame clones only, minus some. D and trimming come from the DNA, and the V and J calls and clone size come from that table. The table has 250,000 to 300,000 clones, about nine tenths seen once.

Sequencing used PBMCs or T cells enriched from blood (not recorded which). This rearrangement joins TRBV28 to TRBJ1-2; D is ambiguous. This receptor was obtained from a man aged 18 to 29 who had recovered from COVID-19. CDR3 region: CASSLAERGYTF. The CDR3 DNA sequence: TGTGCCAGCAGTTTGGCAGAGCGTGGCTACACCTTC.